Each of the 21 T cell receptor beta chains below was sequenced from the same sample in a study of T cell responses to AZD1222 COVID-19 vaccine. Assay used: immunoSEQ multiplex PCR; TCRdb lists only in-frame clones, some missing. The data show approximately 150,000 clones, 92% seen once. The material was peripheral blood, obtained on day 0 of AZD1222 vaccination. The origin of the receptors is an adult in good health.

The chain uses TRBV7-3 and TRBJ2-3; TRBD2 is a possible D gene (6 bases). Per germline, CDR1 SGHTA and CDR2 FQGTGA. The CDR3 spans 15 residues. V was cut by 5 bases and J by 1 base, with 13 bases left in between. Here the CDR3 DNA reads TGTGCCAGCAGCCCAGCGGGCACCCGCACAGATACGCAGTATTTT. Residues: CASSPAGTRTDTQYF.

V usage is TRBV19 and J usage is TRBJ1-3; tentatively, D is TRBD1 (6 bases). The CDR3 runs 18 residues. Looked up from germline, CDR1 is LNHDA and CDR2 is SQIVND (reference sequence). V was clipped by 4 bases and J by 0 bases, with 19 bases between them. The DNA of the CDR3 is TGTGCCAGTAGTAACCCACCCGGACAGCTCAACTCTGGAAACACCATATATTTT. Protein: CASSNPPGQLNSGNTIYF.

The rearrangement joins TRBV6-1 to TRBJ2-7; 7 bases fit TRBD1. Germline values: CDR1 MNHNS, CDR2 SASEGT. V lost 4 bases, J lost 1 base, and 10 bases stayed unmatched. There are 16 residues in the CDR3. The CDR3 bases are TGTGCCAGCAGTGTGGCCGGGACAGTAAGTTCCTACGAGCAGTACTTC. Translated: CASSVAGTVSSYEQYF.

Points on this clone: This specimen includes other DNA sequences encoding the same CDR3. The rearrangement links TRBV18 to TRBJ1-2; perhaps TRBD1 as D (5 bases). Germline lookup yields CDR1 KGHSH and CDR2 LQKENI. Trimming took off 3 bases at V and 3 bases at J, with 8 bases between the two ends. The CDR3 runs to 13 residues. CDR3 in DNA: TGTGCCAGCTCACCGGGGCAGGACTATGGCTACACCTTC. Its translation: CASSPGQDYGYTF. Variable domain in full (rest from reference TRBV18 and TRBJ1-2): NAGVMQNPRHLVRRRGQEARLRCSPMKGHSHVYWYRQLPEEGLKFMVYLQKENIIDESGMPKERFSAEFPKEGPSILRIQQVVRGDSAAYFCASSPGQDYGYTFGSGTRLTVV.

The chain employs TRBV7-9 and TRBJ1-2; D gene unclear. Trimming took 1 base from V and 2 from J, leaving 8 bases between them. The CDR3 has 14 amino acids. CDR1 and CDR2 from the germline V gene are SEHNR and FQNEAQ (reference sequence). The DNA of the CDR3 is TGTGCCAGCAGCTTAGGCGTCGAAAACTATGGCTACACCTTC. Amino acids: CASSLGVENYGYTF.

The rearrangement uses TRBV6-5 and TRBJ2-7; D uncertain. V dropped 2 bases and J dropped 1 base, with 9 bases sitting between them. Per germline, CDR1 MNHEY and CDR2 SVGAGI. The CDR3 has 14 residues. The DNA of the CDR3 is TGTGCCAGCAGTTACCAAGGGATTTCCTACGAGCAGTACTTC. It translates to CASSYQGISYEQYF.

The rearrangement joins TRBV13 to TRBJ2-3; maybe TRBD2 (5 bases). Per the germline V gene, CDR1 is PRHDT and CDR2 is FYEKMQ (reference sequence). There are 15 residues in the CDR3. The V and J ends lost 2 bases and 6 bases respectively, with 15 bases between them. Written as DNA, the CDR3 is TGTGCCAGCAGCTTAAACACCGGGCGGGTGGATACGCAGTATTTT. This sequence encodes CASSLNTGRVDTQYF.

J is TRBJ1-4 and V is TRBV19; no clear D. Germline CDR1 is LNHDA and CDR2 is SQIVND (reference sequence). This CDR3 has 11 residues. Between the trimmed V and J ends, which lost 5 bases and 6 bases, there was a span of 4 bases. The CDR3 protein is CASSEHEKLFF. In nucleotides, the CDR3 is TGTGCCAGTAGTGAACATGAAAAACTGTTTTTT.

This clone showed up just once. This chain joins TRBV19 and TRBJ1-5, with D hard to call. The CDR3 is 12 residues long. The V gene's germline CDR1 is LNHDA and CDR2 SQIVND (reference sequence). Deletions cut 3 bases from V and 10 bases from J, with 10 bases between. The CDR3 region is CASSIKGIPQHF. The CDR3 region has the DNA TGTGCCAGTAGTATTAAGGGAATACCCCAGCATTTT.

J is TRBJ1-4 and V is TRBV7-3, with D perhaps matching TRBD1 (6 bases). The length of the CDR3 is 15 residues. Germline CDR1 and CDR2: SGHTA and FQGTGA. Trimming shortened V by 5 bases and J by 8 bases, and 18 bases separated the two germline ends. CDR3 sequence reads: CASSPGVRGGEKLFF. As DNA, the CDR3 is TGTGCCAGCAGCCCAGGAGTCAGGGGAGGAGAAAAACTGTTTTTT. The full variable domain, completed using reference TRBV7-3 and TRBJ1-4, is GAGVSQTPSNKVTEKGKYVELRCDPISGHTALYWYRQSLGQGPEFLIYFQGTGAADDSGLPNDRFFAVRPEGSVSTLKIQRTERGDSAVYLCASSPGVRGGEKLFFGSGTQLSVL.

The CDR3 nucleotides are TGTGCCAGCAGCCCCCCCCGTGGAGGGTTTGAGCAGTTCTTC. It specifies CASSPPRGGFEQFF. V gene TRBV7-9 combines with J gene TRBJ2-1; a possible D gene is TRBD2 (6 bases). Germline loops: CDR1 SEHNR, CDR2 FQNEAQ (reference sequence). This CDR3 has 14 amino acids. Deletions cut 5 bases from V and 9 bases from J, with 17 bases between.

This clone was detected a few times. V gene TRBV7-2 combines with J gene TRBJ2-1; D uncertain. This CDR3 spans 14 amino acids. Germline V gene lookup returns CDR1 SGHTA and CDR2 FQGNSA. Trimming removed 1 base at V and 3 bases at J, with 7 bases between. DNA of the CDR3: TGTGCCAGCAGCTTAGGATCGGTCTACAATGAGCAGTTCTTC. This translates into CASSLGSVYNEQFF.

The chain carries TRBV19 and TRBJ1-1; D gene uncertain. CDR3 size: 15 residues. Germline V lookup: CDR1 LNHDA, CDR2 SQIVND (reference sequence). V lost 0 bases, J lost 1 base, and 9 bases lay in between. DNA for the CDR3: TGTGCCAGTAGTATAGAAATTCTAGCGAACACTGAAGCTTTCTTT. This encodes CASSIEILANTEAFF.

The J gene is TRBJ1-2, the V gene TRBV28; 8 bases are a match to TRBD1. The length of the CDR3 is 15 residues. Trimming cost V 5 bases and J 5 bases; bases outside gene matches: 10. Germline CDR1 is MDHEN and CDR2 is SYDVKM. CDR3 DNA: TGTGCCAGCAGTCCCTGGGACAGGCCCCAATATGGCTACACCTTC. It codes for CASSPWDRPQYGYTF.

The rearrangement links TRBV6-6 to TRBJ1-6; D gene ambiguous. The V and J ends lost 6 bases and 9 bases respectively, with 9 bases between them. The CDR3 covers 12 residues. Germline V gene data show CDR1 as MNHNY and CDR2 as SVGAGI (reference sequence). The CDR3 sequence is CASRQQGSPLHF. The DNA of the CDR3 is TGTGCCAGCAGACAACAAGGTTCACCCCTCCACTTT.

The chain recombines TRBV11-1 with TRBJ2-7, with 13 bases aligning to TRBD2. Unmatched junction bases numbered 2, after V lost 3 bases and J lost 3 bases. This CDR3 has 15 amino acids. From germline, CDR1 is SGHAT and CDR2 FQDESV (reference sequence). CDR3 loop: CASSFRTSGSYEQYF. CDR3 DNA: TGTGCCAGCAGCTTCCGGACTAGCGGGAGCTACGAGCAGTACTTC. Supplemented by reference TRBV11-1 and TRBJ2-7, the full variable domain reads EAEVAQSPRYKITEKSQAVAFWCDPISGHATLYWYRQILGQGPELLVQFQDESVVDDSQLPKDRFSAERLKGVDSTLKIQPAELGDSAMYLCASSFRTSGSYEQYFGPGTRLTVT.

Notes on this clone: This sample includes further DNA sequences coding for the same CDR3. This chain joins TRBV18 and TRBJ1-5; D uncertain. CDR3 length: 13 amino acids. The germline V and J ends were trimmed by 2 bases and 5 bases, with 7 bases remaining between them. CDR1 is KGHSH and CDR2 is LQKENI in the germline V gene. CDR3 protein: CASSPGGDQPQHF. The CDR3 DNA sequence: TGTGCCAGCTCACCAGGTGGGGATCAGCCCCAGCATTTT.

This chain connects TRBV30 to TRBJ1-6; D may be TRBD1 (6 bases). The V gene's germline CDR1 is GTSNPN and CDR2 SVGIG (reference sequence). The V and J ends lost 5 bases and 0 bases respectively, with 11 bases between them. This CDR3 region has 15 residues. CDR3 coding DNA: TGTGCCTGGGCCCTGGACAGCTCCTATAATTCACCCCTCCACTTT. Protein: CAWALDSSYNSPLHF.

The chain combines TRBV5-1 with TRBJ1-1; the D gene is possibly TRBD1 (6 bases). Germline-derived CDR1 and CDR2 are SGHRS and YFSETQ. Trimming left V 1 base short and J 4 bases short, with 14 bases between. This CDR3 has 15 residues. Here the CDR3 DNA reads TGCGCCAGCAGCTTGATTGGGGGGGCAAGCACTGAAGCTTTCTTT. This gives the protein CASSLIGGASTEAFF.

The chain uses TRBV19 and TRBJ1-2; D is unresolved. Germline V lookup: CDR1 LNHDA, CDR2 SQIVND (reference sequence). CDR3 length: 15 amino acids. V gave up 3 bases and J gave up 4 bases, with 15 bases separating them. CDR3 in amino acids: CASSMGGSLRYGYTF. The CDR3 nucleotides read TGTGCCAGTAGTATGGGAGGCAGTTTGCGCTATGGCTACACCTTC.

The chain uses TRBV16 and TRBJ1-2; 10 nucleotides match TRBD1. The V gene end was trimmed by 3 bases and the J gene end by 4 bases; junction bases not matched to a gene: 5. CDR1 KGHSY and CDR2 FQNENV come from the germline V gene. This CDR3 region has 15 residues. CDR3 protein: CASSHQGQGSYGYTF. CDR3 in DNA: TGTGCCAGCAGCCACCAGGGACAGGGGAGCTATGGCTACACCTTC.